This TCR beta chain was identified in a study of T cell responses to AZD1222 COVID-19 vaccine. V gave up 6 bases and J gave up 0 bases, with 14 bases separating them. The CDR3 loop spans 16 amino acids. CDR1 and CDR2 (germline): MNHEY, SVGEGT. In the case of this clone: Its antigen is not identified.

The study, taken as a whole, reports: Within unmutated variant regions lay the reported targets of nearly half of spike-specific TCRs. Donor demographics were predominantly white British with a female majority; clonal diversity may be underestimated.

Sequencing was performed with immunoSEQ multiplex PCR; in TCRdb, only in-frame clones are kept and a portion is missing. Here the sample spans 120,000 to 150,000 clones, about 90% being singletons. V and J are TRBV6-2 or TRBV6-3 and TRBJ1-4; D is perhaps TRBD1 (5 bases). Source: peripheral blood, taken on day 0 of AZD1222 vaccination. The receptor was isolated from an adult in good health. The DNA of the CDR3 is TGTGCCAGCAGCCCTCCGGGAGGGGCAACTAATGAAAAACTGTTTTTT. As protein: CASSPPGGATNEKLFF.